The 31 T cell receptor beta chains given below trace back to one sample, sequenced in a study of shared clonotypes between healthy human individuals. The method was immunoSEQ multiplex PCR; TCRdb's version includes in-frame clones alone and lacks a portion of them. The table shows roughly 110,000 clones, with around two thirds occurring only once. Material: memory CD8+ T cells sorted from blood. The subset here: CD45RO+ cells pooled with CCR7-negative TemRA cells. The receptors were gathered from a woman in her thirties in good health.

This CDR3 reads CASSQDLLYEQYF. CDR3 nucleotide sequence: TGTGCCAGCAGCCAAGATCTCCTCTACGAGCAGTACTTC. V and J are TRBV11-2 and TRBJ2-7; no reliable D call. CDR1 is SGHAT and CDR2 is FQNNGV in the germline V gene. Trimming removed 5 bases at V and 3 bases at J, with 11 bases between. This CDR3 region has 13 residues.

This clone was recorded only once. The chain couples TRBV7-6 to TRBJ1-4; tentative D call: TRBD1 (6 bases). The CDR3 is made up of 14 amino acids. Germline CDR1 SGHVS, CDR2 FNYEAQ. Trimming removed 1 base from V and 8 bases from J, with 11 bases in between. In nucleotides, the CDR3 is TGTGCCAGCAGCTTAGACAGGGTACGGGAAAAACTGTTTTTT. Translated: CASSLDRVREKLFF.

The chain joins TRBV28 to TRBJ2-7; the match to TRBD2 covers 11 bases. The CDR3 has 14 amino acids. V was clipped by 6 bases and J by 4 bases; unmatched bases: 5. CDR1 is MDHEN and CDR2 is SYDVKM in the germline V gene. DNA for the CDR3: TGTGCCAGCAGAGTAGCGGGAGGGCCATACGAGCAGTACTTC. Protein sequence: CASRVAGGPYEQYF.

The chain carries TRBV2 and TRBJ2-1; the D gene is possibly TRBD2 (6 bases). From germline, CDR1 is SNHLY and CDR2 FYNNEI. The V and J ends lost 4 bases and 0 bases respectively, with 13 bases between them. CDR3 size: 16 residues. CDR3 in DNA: TGTGCCAGCAGTGGGGGAATGACTAGCTCCTACAATGAGCAGTTCTTC. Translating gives CASSGGMTSSYNEQFF.

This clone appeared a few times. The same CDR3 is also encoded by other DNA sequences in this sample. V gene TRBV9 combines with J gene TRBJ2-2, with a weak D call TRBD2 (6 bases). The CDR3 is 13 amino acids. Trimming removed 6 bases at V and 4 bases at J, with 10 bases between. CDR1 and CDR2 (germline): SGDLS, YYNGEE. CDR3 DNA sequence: TGTGCCAGCACCCTGGGGGGCACCGGGGAGCTGTTTTTT. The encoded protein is CASTLGGTGELFF.

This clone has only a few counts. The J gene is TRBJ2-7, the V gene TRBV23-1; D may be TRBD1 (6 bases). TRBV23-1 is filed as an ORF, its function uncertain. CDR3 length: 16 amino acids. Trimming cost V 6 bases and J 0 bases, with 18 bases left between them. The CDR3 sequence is CASRPPSGASSYEQYF. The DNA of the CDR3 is TGCGCCAGCAGGCCCCCATCAGGGGCTAGCTCCTACGAGCAGTACTTC.

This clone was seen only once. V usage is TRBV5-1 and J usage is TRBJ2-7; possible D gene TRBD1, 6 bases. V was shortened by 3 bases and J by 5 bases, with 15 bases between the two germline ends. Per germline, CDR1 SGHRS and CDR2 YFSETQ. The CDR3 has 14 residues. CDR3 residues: CASSWTRTADEQYF. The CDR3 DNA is TGCGCCAGCAGCTGGACCAGGACAGCGGACGAGCAGTACTTC.

The CDR3 protein is CASSYLGLADEQYF. For the CDR3, the DNA is TGTGCCAGCAGTTACCTGGGACTAGCTGACGAGCAGTACTTC. J is TRBJ2-7 and V is TRBV6-5; TRBD2 agrees at 9 bases. The CDR3 extends over 14 amino acids. Germline-derived CDR1 and CDR2 are MNHEY and SVGAGI. V lost 2 bases to trimming and J lost 5 bases; unmatched junction nucleotides: 4.

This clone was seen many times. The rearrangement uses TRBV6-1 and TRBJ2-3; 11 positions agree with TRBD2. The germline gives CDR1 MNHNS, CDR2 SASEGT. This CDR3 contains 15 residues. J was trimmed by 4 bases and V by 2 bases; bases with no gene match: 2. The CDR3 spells CASSETSGRADTQYF. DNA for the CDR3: TGTGCCAGCAGTGAAACTAGCGGGAGAGCAGATACGCAGTATTTT.

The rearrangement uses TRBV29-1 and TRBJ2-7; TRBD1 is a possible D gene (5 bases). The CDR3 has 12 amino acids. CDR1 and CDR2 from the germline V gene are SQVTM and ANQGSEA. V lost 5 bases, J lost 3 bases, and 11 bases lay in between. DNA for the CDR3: TGCAGCGTTCGTCCAGGGAACTACGAGCAGTACTTC. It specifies CSVRPGNYEQYF.

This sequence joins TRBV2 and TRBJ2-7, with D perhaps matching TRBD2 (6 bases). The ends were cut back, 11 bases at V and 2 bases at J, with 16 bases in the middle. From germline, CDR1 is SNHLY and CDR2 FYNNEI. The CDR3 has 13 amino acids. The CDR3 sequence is CASTSGVPYEQYF. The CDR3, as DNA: TGTGCCTCGACTTCGGGGGTCCCCTACGAGCAGTACTTC.

CDR3 region: CAISEGGAAYEQYF. The CDR3 DNA reads TGTGCCATCAGTGAAGGGGGGGCCGCCTACGAGCAGTACTTC. The rearrangement uses TRBV10-3 and TRBJ2-7, with D possibly being TRBD2 (7 bases). Germline CDR1 ENHRY, CDR2 SYGVKD. The ends were cut back, 3 bases at V and 2 bases at J, with 11 bases in the middle. The CDR3 covers 14 residues.

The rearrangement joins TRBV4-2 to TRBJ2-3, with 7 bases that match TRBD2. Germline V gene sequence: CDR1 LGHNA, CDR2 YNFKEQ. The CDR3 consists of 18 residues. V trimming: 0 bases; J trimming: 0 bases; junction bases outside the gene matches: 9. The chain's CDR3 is CASSQDRAGVTSTDTQYF. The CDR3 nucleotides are TGTGCCAGCAGCCAAGATAGGGCGGGAGTGACAAGCACAGATACGCAGTATTTT.

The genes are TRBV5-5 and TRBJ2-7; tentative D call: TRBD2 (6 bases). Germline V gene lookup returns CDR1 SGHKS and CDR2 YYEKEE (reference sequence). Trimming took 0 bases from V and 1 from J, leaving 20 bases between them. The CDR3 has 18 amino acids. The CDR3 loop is CASSLVVGSGSPSYEQYF. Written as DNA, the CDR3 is TGTGCCAGCAGCTTGGTTGTGGGTAGCGGTTCCCCATCCTACGAGCAGTACTTC.

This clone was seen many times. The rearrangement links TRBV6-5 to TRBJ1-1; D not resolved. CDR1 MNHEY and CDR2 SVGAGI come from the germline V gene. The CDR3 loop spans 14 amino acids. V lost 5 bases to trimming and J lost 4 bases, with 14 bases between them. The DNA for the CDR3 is TGTGCCAGCAGTGAAGGTCAGGAGTCCACTGAAGCTTTCTTT. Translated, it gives CASSEGQESTEAFF.

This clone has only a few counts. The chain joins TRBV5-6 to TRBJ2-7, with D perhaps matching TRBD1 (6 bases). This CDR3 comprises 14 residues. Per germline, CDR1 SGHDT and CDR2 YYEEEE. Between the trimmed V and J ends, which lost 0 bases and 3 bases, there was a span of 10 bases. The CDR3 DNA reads TGTGCCAGCAGCTTGGCGGACAGTTTCTACGAGCAGTACTTC. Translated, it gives CASSLADSFYEQYF.

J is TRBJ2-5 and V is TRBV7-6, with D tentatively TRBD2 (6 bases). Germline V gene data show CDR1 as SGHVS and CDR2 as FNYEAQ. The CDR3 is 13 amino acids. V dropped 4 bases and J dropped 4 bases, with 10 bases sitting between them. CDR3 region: CASSSTSRETQYF. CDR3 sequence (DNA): TGTGCCAGCAGCTCGACTAGTCGAGAGACCCAGTACTTC. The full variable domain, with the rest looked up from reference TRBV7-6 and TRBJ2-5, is GAGVSQSPRYKVTKRGQDVALRCDPISGHVSLYWYRQALGQGPEFLTYFNYEAQQDKSGLPNDRFSAERPEGSISTLTIQRTEQRDSAMYRCASSSTSRETQYFGPGTRLLVL.

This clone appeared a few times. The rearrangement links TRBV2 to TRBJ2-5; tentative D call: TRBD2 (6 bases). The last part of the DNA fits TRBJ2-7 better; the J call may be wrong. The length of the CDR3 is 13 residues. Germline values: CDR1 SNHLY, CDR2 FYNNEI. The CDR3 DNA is TGTGCCAGCAGTGAAGGGGGGGCCTACGAGCAGTACTTC. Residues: CASSEGGAYEQYF.

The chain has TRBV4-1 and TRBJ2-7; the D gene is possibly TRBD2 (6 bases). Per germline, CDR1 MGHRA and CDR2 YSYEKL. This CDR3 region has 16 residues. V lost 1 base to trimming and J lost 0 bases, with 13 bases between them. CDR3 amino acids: CASSQGEWGDSYEQYF. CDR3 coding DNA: TGCGCCAGCAGCCAAGGGGAATGGGGGGACTCCTACGAGCAGTACTTC.

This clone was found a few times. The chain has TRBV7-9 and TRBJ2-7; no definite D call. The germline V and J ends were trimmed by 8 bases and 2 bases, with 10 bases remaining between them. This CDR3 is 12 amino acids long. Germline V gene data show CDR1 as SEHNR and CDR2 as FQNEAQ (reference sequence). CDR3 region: CASSRVAYEQYF. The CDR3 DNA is TGTGCCAGCTCTCGGGTCGCCTACGAGCAGTACTTC.

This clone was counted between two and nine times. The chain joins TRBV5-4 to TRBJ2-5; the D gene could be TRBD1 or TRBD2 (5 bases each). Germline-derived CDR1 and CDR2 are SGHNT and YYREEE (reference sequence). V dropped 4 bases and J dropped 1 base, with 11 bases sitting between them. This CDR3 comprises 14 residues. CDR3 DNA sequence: TGTGCCAGCAGCCCAGGGACCGGCCAAGAGACCCAGTACTTC. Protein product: CASSPGTGQETQYF.

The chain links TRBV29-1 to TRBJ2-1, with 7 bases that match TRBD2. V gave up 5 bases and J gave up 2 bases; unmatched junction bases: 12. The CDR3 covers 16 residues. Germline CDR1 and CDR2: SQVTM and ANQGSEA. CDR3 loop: CSVWGPRLAAYNEQFF. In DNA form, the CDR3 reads TGCAGCGTTTGGGGCCCACGGCTAGCGGCCTACAATGAGCAGTTCTTC.

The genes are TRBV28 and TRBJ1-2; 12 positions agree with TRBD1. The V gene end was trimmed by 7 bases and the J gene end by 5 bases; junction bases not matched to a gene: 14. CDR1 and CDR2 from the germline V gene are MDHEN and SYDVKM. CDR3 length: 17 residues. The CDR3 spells CASITGWDRGLGYGYTF. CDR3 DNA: TGTGCCAGCATTACTGGGTGGGACAGGGGGCTAGGGTATGGCTACACCTTC.

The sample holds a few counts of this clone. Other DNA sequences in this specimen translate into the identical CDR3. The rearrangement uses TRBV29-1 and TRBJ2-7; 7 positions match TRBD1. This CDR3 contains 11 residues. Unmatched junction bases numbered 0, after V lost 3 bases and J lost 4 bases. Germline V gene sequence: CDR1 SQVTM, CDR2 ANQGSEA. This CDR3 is CSVEDRYEQYF. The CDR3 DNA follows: TGCAGCGTTGAGGACAGGTACGAGCAGTACTTC.

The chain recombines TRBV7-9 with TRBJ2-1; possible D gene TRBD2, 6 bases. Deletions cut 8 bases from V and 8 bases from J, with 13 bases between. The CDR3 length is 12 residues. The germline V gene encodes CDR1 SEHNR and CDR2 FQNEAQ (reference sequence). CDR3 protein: CASGLMGDEQFF. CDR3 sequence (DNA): TGTGCCAGCGGACTAATGGGCGATGAGCAGTTCTTC.

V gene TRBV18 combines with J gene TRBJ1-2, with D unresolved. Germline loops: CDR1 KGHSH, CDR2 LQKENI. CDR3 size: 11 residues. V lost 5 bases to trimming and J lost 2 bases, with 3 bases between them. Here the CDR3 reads CASSGNYGYTF. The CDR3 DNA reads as TGTGCCAGCTCAGGAAACTATGGCTACACCTTC.

CDR3 nucleotides: TGCAGCGTTGTCGGGGAGGGGTATGGCTACACCTTC. Protein product: CSVVGEGYGYTF. The J gene is TRBJ1-2, the V gene TRBV29-1; a possible D gene is TRBD1 (5 bases). CDR1 and CDR2 from the germline V gene are SQVTM and ANQGSEA. Trimming stripped 4 bases from V and 5 bases from J, with 11 bases between. CDR3 length equals 12 residues.

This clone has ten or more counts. The chain's CDR3 is CASSEEADTQYF. DNA of the CDR3: TGTGCCAGCAGTGAAGAAGCAGATACGCAGTATTTT. The chain is built from TRBV25-1 and TRBJ2-3; D uncertain. The CDR3 contains 12 residues. V dropped 2 bases and J dropped 4 bases, with 4 bases sitting between them. Germline loops: CDR1 MGHDK, CDR2 SYGVNS.

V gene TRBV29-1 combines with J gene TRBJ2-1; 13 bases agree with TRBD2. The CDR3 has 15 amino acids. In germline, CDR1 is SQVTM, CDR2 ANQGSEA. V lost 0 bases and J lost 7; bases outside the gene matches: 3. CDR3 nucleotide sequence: TGCAGCGTTGAAGAACTAGCGGGAGGGTTAAATGAGCAGTTCTTC. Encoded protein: CSVEELAGGLNEQFF.

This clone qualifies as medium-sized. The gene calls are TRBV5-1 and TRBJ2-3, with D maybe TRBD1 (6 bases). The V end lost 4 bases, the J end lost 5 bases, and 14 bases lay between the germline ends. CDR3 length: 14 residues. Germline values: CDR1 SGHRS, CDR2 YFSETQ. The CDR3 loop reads CASSGGQLLDTQYF. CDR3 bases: TGCGCCAGCAGCGGTGGACAGCTCCTAGATACGCAGTATTTT.

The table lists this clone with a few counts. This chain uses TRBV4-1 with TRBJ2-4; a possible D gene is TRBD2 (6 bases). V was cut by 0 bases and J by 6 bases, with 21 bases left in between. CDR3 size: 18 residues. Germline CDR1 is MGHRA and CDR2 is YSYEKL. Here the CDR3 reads CASSQDSPGVPSGNIQYF. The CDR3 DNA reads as TGCGCCAGCAGCCAAGACTCGCCGGGGGTACCCTCGGGAAACATTCAGTACTTC.